This TCR beta chain was obtained from a study of T cells in Graves' hyperthyroidism and ophthalmopathy. Points from the study as a whole: Most thyroid clonotypes with frequency above 0.001 were detected in blood.

Comment on this clonotype: What it recognizes is unknown. It may be a read error: a sequence one base away is much more abundant.

Germline V gene data show CDR1 as DFQATT and CDR2 as SNEGSKA (reference sequence). The length of the CDR3 is 13 residues. The CDR3 regions of TCR beta were amplified from RNA transcripts. Initially, a first-round RT-PCR of the TCR CDR3 employed the HTBI primer set. TCRdb ran MiXCR on the multiplex PCR reads and lists one entry per CDR3 protein. The table shows a few hundred thousand distinct CDR3 sequences, with roughly 21% occurring only once. The TCR was taken from a woman aged 45-65 years with Graves' hyperthyroidism. Specimen: blood. The chain is built from TRBV20-1 and TRBJ1-1; TRBD1 is a possible D gene (5 bases). CDR3 DNA: TGCAGTGTTAGAGATTGGGGGACCACTGAAGCTTTCTTT. This translates into CSVRDWGTTEAFF.